The 29 T cell receptor beta chains below were found in one sample sequenced in a study of T-cell memory formation after mild COVID-19. TCRdb re-derived calls from the 5' RACE reads in MiXCR, one entry per CDR3 protein. The sample has over 120,000 distinct CDR3 sequences, approximately 26% seen once. The specimen sequenced was PBMCs or a T cell subset sorted from them (not recorded which). These receptors were obtained from an adult woman who had mild COVID-19 (a few samples of this study predate the infection). Cell type and time point are not known.

The chain combines TRBV20-1 with TRBJ2-2; D is possibly TRBD2 (5 bases). CDR1 and CDR2 from the germline V gene are DFQATT and SNEGSKA (reference sequence). This CDR3 spans 17 amino acids. Between the trimmed V and J ends, which lost 2 bases and 3 bases, there was a span of 19 bases. Here the CDR3 DNA reads TGCAGTGCTAGACGGCTAGCCAACATCGGGTACACCGGGGAGCTGTTTTTT. This encodes CSARRLANIGYTGELFF.

This clonotype was counted only a few times. The chain joins TRBV7-9 to TRBJ2-7; no clear D. V was shortened by 2 bases and J by 1 base, with 9 bases between the two germline ends. The CDR3 extends over 14 amino acids. Germline values: CDR1 SEHNR, CDR2 FQNEAQ (reference sequence). CDR3 region: CASSLLDPSYEQYF. CDR3 in DNA: TGTGCCAGCAGCTTATTGGACCCTTCCTACGAGCAGTACTTC.

This clonotype was picked up a small number of times. J is TRBJ2-7 and V is TRBV7-2; no firm D call. Germline lookup yields CDR1 SGHTA and CDR2 FQGNSA. The germline V and J ends were trimmed by 2 bases and 3 bases, with 5 bases remaining between them. The CDR3 totals 12 residues. The CDR3 spells CASSLRIYEQYF. The DNA for the CDR3 is TGTGCCAGCAGCTTACGGATCTACGAGCAGTACTTC.

There are a few counts of this clonotype. This rearrangement joins TRBV7-9 to TRBJ2-1, with D uncertain. Germline-derived CDR1 and CDR2 are SEHNR and FQNEAQ (reference sequence). The ends were cut back, 1 base at V and 3 bases at J, with 10 bases in the middle. The CDR3 has 15 residues. The CDR3 DNA is TGTGCCAGCAGCTTAGAGGTAGCTTTCTACAATGAGCAGTTCTTC. As protein: CASSLEVAFYNEQFF.

This rearrangement joins TRBV5-6 to TRBJ2-5, with D possibly TRBD2 on 5 matching bases. Deletions cut 0 bases from V and 0 bases from J, with 9 bases between. The CDR3 sequence is 15 residues long. The germline V gene has CDR1 SGHDT and CDR2 YYEEEE. The CDR3 loop is CASSLARRYQETQYF. As DNA, the CDR3 is TGTGCCAGCAGCTTGGCTCGGAGGTACCAAGAGACCCAGTACTTC.

The genes are TRBV29-1 and TRBJ1-3, with 10 bases matching TRBD1. V shed 3 bases and J 0 bases; nucleotides not matched to a gene: 2. CDR3 length: 15 residues. Looked up from germline, CDR1 is SQVTM and CDR2 is ANQGSEA. The CDR3 protein is CSVDGTGDSGNTIYF. The CDR3 nucleotides read TGCAGCGTTGACGGGACAGGGGACTCTGGAAACACCATATATTTT.

This clonotype was counted a single time. The chain recombines TRBV7-9 with TRBJ1-1; 9 nucleotides agree with TRBD1. Germline CDR1 SEHNR, CDR2 FQNEAQ (reference sequence). CDR3 size: 15 residues. Losses at the gene ends were 7 bases for V and 1 base for J; bases not matched to a gene: 7. CDR3 residues: CASTDPGQGNTEAFF. The CDR3 DNA reads TGTGCCAGCACGGATCCGGGACAGGGGAACACTGAAGCTTTCTTT.

This clonotype was counted between two and nine times. The V gene is TRBV9, the J gene TRBJ1-2, with a weak D call TRBD1 (5 bases). The germline V and J ends were trimmed by 4 bases and 7 bases, with 14 bases remaining between them. CDR1 and CDR2 from the germline V gene are SGDLS and YYNGEE. There are 13 residues in the CDR3. CDR3 protein: CASSPGTPAGYTF. The CDR3 DNA is TGTGCCAGCAGCCCCGGGACTCCGGCTGGCTACACCTTC.

This clonotype appeared a few times. V and J are TRBV12-3 or TRBV12-4 and TRBJ1-5, with D hard to call. This CDR3 region has 14 residues. Trimming shortened V by 4 bases and J by 4 bases, and 11 bases separated the two germline ends. CDR3 coding DNA: TGTGCCAGCAGTTCCGGGTCAGATAATCAGCCCCAGCATTTT. Translation: CASSSGSDNQPQHF.

This clonotype was seen a few times. The V gene is TRBV6-2 or TRBV6-3, the J gene TRBJ2-7, with D possibly TRBD1 on 6 matching bases. CDR1 and CDR2 (germline): MNHEY, SVGEGT. The CDR3 totals 15 residues. V was clipped by 6 bases and J by 3 bases, with 18 bases between them. CDR3 nucleotide sequence: TGTGCCAGCAGCCTCGGACAGTGGGGGTTCTACGAGCAGTACTTC. Translated: CASSLGQWGFYEQYF.

This clonotype has a handful of counts. The chain employs TRBV7-3 and TRBJ2-1, with a tentative D call TRBD2 (7 bases). Germline CDR1 and CDR2: SGHTA and FQGTGA. CDR3 length: 18 amino acids. Deletions cut 5 bases from V and 0 bases from J, with 20 bases between. CDR3 bases: TGTGCCAGCAGCCCCACCGGGGGGCCTTTTAGCTCCTACAATGAGCAGTTCTTC. Protein product: CASSPTGGPFSSYNEQFF.

The chain is built from TRBV6-5 and TRBJ2-7, with 13 positions matching TRBD2. Losses at the gene ends were 6 bases for V and 7 bases for J; bases not matched to a gene: 9. The CDR3 runs to 15 residues. The V gene's germline CDR1 is MNHEY and CDR2 SVGAGI. The DNA for the CDR3 is TGTGCCAGCAGCCAAACTAGCGGGAGGGTGGGGGAGCAGTACTTC. It is translated as CASSQTSGRVGEQYF.

This clonotype was observed a few times. The CDR3 DNA reads TGTGCCAGCAGCTTAAGTCCCGGGTTGAACACTGAAGCTTTCTTT. This gives the protein CASSLSPGLNTEAFF. The V call is TRBV7-8, the J call TRBJ1-1; the D is unclear. This CDR3 spans 15 amino acids. Germline V CDR1 and CDR2: SGHVS, FQNEAQ. Between the trimmed V and J ends, which lost 2 bases and 0 bases, there was a span of 10 bases.

The rearrangement joins TRBV20-1 to TRBJ1-5, with unresolved D. With 0 bases removed from V and 2 bases from J, the gap between germline ends came to 11 bases. The CDR3 covers 15 residues. Per the germline V gene, CDR1 is DFQATT and CDR2 is SNEGSKA (reference sequence). The CDR3 region has the DNA TGCAGTGCTAGAGATGGGTACGGAGGCAATCAGCCCCAGCATTTT. The encoded protein is CSARDGYGGNQPQHF.

The V gene is TRBV6-2 or TRBV6-3, the J gene TRBJ2-6; 7 bases agree with TRBD1. Germline lookup yields CDR1 MNHEY and CDR2 SVGEGT. This CDR3 has 18 residues. V dropped 6 bases and J dropped 0; count of bases not matched to a gene: 11. The chain's CDR3 is CASSLPRQGISGANVLTF. DNA for the CDR3: TGTGCCAGCAGCCTCCCGAGACAGGGTATCTCTGGGGCCAACGTCCTGACTTTC.

The V gene is TRBV3-1, the J gene TRBJ2-3; perhaps D is TRBD1 or TRBD2 (6 bases each). The V and J ends lost 4 bases and 4 bases respectively, with 15 bases between them. The CDR3 is 15 residues long. Germline V CDR1 and CDR2: LGHDT, YNNKEL (reference sequence). As DNA, the CDR3 is TGTGCCAGCAGCCCAAGGGGGAGGCTGGCAGATACGCAGTATTTT. It encodes CASSPRGRLADTQYF.

This chain joins TRBV5-6 and TRBJ1-1; 7 bases map to TRBD1. The CDR3 runs 13 residues. Germline V gives CDR1 SGHDT, CDR2 YYEEEE. With V trimmed by 5 bases and J by 3 bases, 4 bases remained unmatched. DNA of the CDR3: TGTGCCAGCAGACCTACAGGGGACACTGAAGCTTTCTTT. Amino acid sequence: CASRPTGDTEAFF.

This clonotype was found many times. V usage is TRBV15 and J usage is TRBJ2-1; TRBD2 might be the D (6 bases). The ends were cut back, 0 bases at V and 8 bases at J, with 8 bases in the middle. The CDR3 totals 13 residues. Germline assignment: CDR1 LNHNV and CDR2 YYDKDF (reference sequence). DNA of the CDR3: TGTGCCACCAGCAGAGATGGCGGGGATGAGCAGTTCTTC. This gives the protein CATSRDGGDEQFF.

The chain carries TRBV7-9 and TRBJ1-2; D remains unclear. Per germline, CDR1 SEHNR and CDR2 FQNEAQ (reference sequence). Trimming left V 5 bases short and J 3 bases short, with 7 bases between. The CDR3 covers 12 residues. This CDR3 reads CASSPRDYGYTF. The CDR3 DNA follows: TGTGCCAGCAGCCCACGGGACTATGGCTACACCTTC.

This sequence joins TRBV20-1 and TRBJ1-2, with 10 bases identical to TRBD1. Per germline, CDR1 DFQATT and CDR2 SNEGSKA (reference sequence). The CDR3 sequence is 13 residues long. J lost 8 bases, V lost 5 bases, and 8 bases had no gene match. The CDR3 here is CSASDGTGVGYTF. The CDR3 nucleotides are TGCAGTGCTTCGGACGGGACAGGGGTCGGCTACACCTTC.

The V and J genes are TRBV5-1 and TRBJ2-1; 7 bases are a match to TRBD1. V lost 5 bases to trimming and J lost 5 bases; unmatched junction nucleotides: 10. Germline V gene sequence: CDR1 SGHRS, CDR2 YFSETQ. The CDR3 covers 15 residues. The CDR3 bases are TGCGCCAGCAGACCAGACAGGGTTTACAACAATGAGCAGTTCTTC. This codes for CASRPDRVYNNEQFF.

Only a few counts were recorded for this clonotype. The chain recombines TRBV7-8 with TRBJ1-2; D is undetermined. V lost 1 base and J lost 4, with 10 bases in between. The CDR3 totals 14 residues. Germline CDR1 SGHVS, CDR2 FQNEAQ. For the CDR3, the DNA is TGTGCCAGCAGCTTAGTTCTGGAAACCTATGGCTACACCTTC. Amino acids: CASSLVLETYGYTF.

There are a few counts of this clonotype. This rearrangement joins TRBV29-1 to TRBJ1-2; perhaps TRBD1 as D (6 bases). The CDR3 is made up of 13 amino acids. CDR1 is SQVTM and CDR2 is ANQGSEA in the germline V gene. V was shortened by 7 bases and J by 4 bases, with 16 bases between the two germline ends. The CDR3 protein is CSGYEGGPYGYTF. The CDR3 DNA is TGCAGCGGTTACGAGGGGGGCCCCTATGGCTACACCTTC.

This clonotype was counted a few times. This chain joins TRBV6-5 and TRBJ2-7; TRBD1 matches at 7 bases. This CDR3 comprises 14 residues. CDR1 is MNHEY and CDR2 is SVGAGI in the germline V gene. Unmatched junction bases numbered 5, after V lost 6 bases and J lost 0 bases. CDR3: CASSRTGSSYEQYF. CDR3 nucleotides: TGTGCCAGCAGCCGGACAGGAAGCTCCTACGAGCAGTACTTC.

This sequence joins TRBV5-6 and TRBJ2-7; the match to TRBD2 covers 13 bases. CDR1 SGHDT and CDR2 YYEEEE come from the germline V gene. V trimming: 2 bases; J trimming: 7 bases; junction bases outside the gene matches: 6. The CDR3 extends over 15 amino acids. In DNA form, the CDR3 reads TGTGCCAGCAGCTTTGGACTAGCGGGGGTTAGTGAGCAGTACTTC. This sequence encodes CASSFGLAGVSEQYF.

The CDR3 DNA is TGTGCCAGCAGCTTAGCGCTGGGGGCCTCCACCGGGGAGCTGTTTTTT. Its translation is CASSLALGASTGELFF. V is TRBV7-8 and J is TRBJ2-2; D perhaps matches TRBD1 (6 bases). The length of the CDR3 is 16 residues. Germline V CDR1 and CDR2: SGHVS, FQNEAQ. V dropped 0 bases and J dropped 4 bases, with 12 bases sitting between them.

This clonotype was counted only a few times. A junction boundary mismatches the germline segment, possibly from a read error. The gene calls are TRBV7-6 and TRBJ2-1; D gene ambiguous. CDR1 SGHVS and CDR2 FNYEAQ come from the germline V gene. This CDR3 is built from 14 residues. The CDR3 coding sequence is TGTGCCAGCAGCTTAGTTTCCTCCAACAATGAGCAGTTCTTC. The encoded protein is CASSLVSSNNEQFF.

This chain uses TRBV7-8 with TRBJ1-6; TRBD1 might be the D (5 bases). With 0 bases removed from V and 7 bases from J, the gap between germline ends came to 7 bases. Germline CDR1 is SGHVS and CDR2 is FQNEAQ. The CDR3 covers 14 residues. This CDR3 is CASSLAGENSPLHF. CDR3 DNA: TGTGCCAGCAGCTTAGCGGGGGAAAATTCACCCCTCCACTTT.

This sequence joins TRBV7-9 and TRBJ1-2, with 7 nucleotides matching TRBD1. Germline values: CDR1 SEHNR, CDR2 FQNEAQ (reference sequence). The CDR3 is 16 residues long. V gave up 4 bases and J gave up 5 bases; unmatched junction bases: 13. The DNA of the CDR3 is TGTGCCAGCAGCTCAATATGGGGTACAGGGGTTTATGGCTACACCTTC. Protein: CASSSIWGTGVYGYTF.